The rows below give T cell receptor beta chains drawn from one sample of a study of T cell responses to AZD1222 COVID-19 vaccine. Some clones are missing from TCRdb's copy, which holds only in-frame ones; the method was immunoSEQ multiplex PCR. Among 80,000 to 100,000 clones listed, just over 85% were seen once. Material: peripheral blood, obtained on day 0 of MenACWY control vaccination. Receptor source: an adult in good health. Each CDR3 is given with its conserved first and last residue. Each record gives: J gene, CDR3 length, D gene, V gene, clone size, CDR3 DNA, CDR3 protein. The D gene is left open where the match is weak. The size of a clone is reported for some rows only, either as once, few or many, or as a class for expanded clones.

TRBJ2-7	12	TRBD1	TRBV5-1	.	TGCGCCAGCCGACAGGGTAGGAACGAGCAGTACTTC	CASRQGRNEQYF
TRBJ1-3	16	.	TRBV19	.	TGTGCCAGTAGTACCCCCCTCAACGGTATGGGAAACACCATATATTTT	CASSTPLNGMGNTIYF
TRBJ2-1	15	TRBD2	TRBV6-5	.	TGTGCCAGCAGTTCCCCGCCGACTAGCGGGCATGAGCAGTTCTTC	CASSSPPTSGHEQFF
TRBJ1-1	14	.	TRBV5-1	.	TGCGCCAGCAGCTTTAGGGGCGAGAACACTGAAGCTTTCTTT	CASSFRGENTEAFF
TRBJ1-3	15	.	TRBV7-2	.	TGTGCCAGCAGTCTCGGACACGGCTCTGGAAACACCATATATTTT	CASSLGHGSGNTIYF
TRBJ1-3	15	.	TRBV5-6	.	TGTGCCAGCAGCTTGGTGGGTTACTCTGGAAACACCATATATTTT	CASSLVGYSGNTIYF
TRBJ1-4	14	.	TRBV2	.	TGTGCCAGCAGTGCGACAGCAAGCAATGAAAAACTGTTTTTT	CASSATASNEKLFF
TRBJ1-1	16	.	TRBV28	few	TGTGCCAGCCGTCGGGGGGGGTCTCATGGGAACACTGAAGCTTTCTTT	CASRRGGSHGNTEAFF
TRBJ2-3	15	TRBD2	TRBV15	.	TGTGCCACCAGCAGAGGACTAGCGGGGTGGGATACGCAGTATTTT	CATSRGLAGWDTQYF
TRBJ2-3	16	TRBD1	TRBV3-1/TRBV3-2	.	TGTGCCAGCAGCCCCACGTCCGGACAGGGCACAGATACGCAGTATTTT	CASSPTSGQGTDTQYF
TRBJ1-5	14	.	TRBV7-6	.	TGTGCCAGCAGCTTAGAAGTGTCCAATCAGCCCCAGCATTTT	CASSLEVSNQPQHF
TRBJ1-2	13	.	TRBV19	.	TGTGCCAGTAGTTCTCTCCAAAACTATGGCTACACCTTC	CASSSLQNYGYTF
TRBJ2-5	14	.	TRBV11-2	.	TGTGCCAGCAGCTTAGTGGGCGGGGGCGAGACCCAGTACTTC	CASSLVGGGETQYF
TRBJ1-1	15	TRBD1	TRBV11-1	.	TGTGCCAGCAGCCCGGCGGGGACAGCTAACACTGAAGCTTTCTTT	CASSPAGTANTEAFF
TRBJ2-3	14	.	TRBV5-1	.	TGCGCCAGCAGCTTGGGGGGGCGCACAGATACGCAGTATTTT	CASSLGGRTDTQYF
TRBJ2-3	15	TRBD1	TRBV5-1	.	TGCGCCAGCAGCTTGGACAGGGGTAGCACAGATACGCAGTATTTT	CASSLDRGSTDTQYF
TRBJ1-2	12	TRBD1	TRBV6-5	.	TGTGCCAGCAGCGAGGGGGCTGGGGGCTACACCTTC	CASSEGAGGYTF
TRBJ1-1	15	.	TRBV5-5	.	TGTGCCAGCAGCTCGAAGGTTGGGTTCAACACTGAAGCTTTCTTT	CASSSKVGFNTEAFF
TRBJ1-5	13	.	TRBV7-9	once	TGTGCCAGCAGCGGAGGGGGTTCTCAGCCCCAGCATTTT	CASSGGGSQPQHF
TRBJ1-5	15	TRBD1	TRBV20-1	once	TGCAGTGCTAGTAGGTCAGGGGGAGGTAATCAGCCCCAGCATTTT	CSASRSGGGNQPQHF
TRBJ2-3	15	TRBD2	TRBV7-2	.	TGTGCCAGCAGCCAGGGAGGGAGGAGAGAAGATACGCAGTATTTT	CASSQGGRREDTQYF
TRBJ2-3	15	TRBD2	TRBV7-2	.	TGTGCCAGCAGCTTATCCGGGGGGGCCGTAGATACGCAGTATTTT	CASSLSGGAVDTQYF
TRBJ1-5	13	.	TRBV7-9	.	TGTGCCAGCAGCTTTACAGGGAGCCAGCCCCAGCATTTT	CASSFTGSQPQHF